Listed below are T cell receptor beta chains from one sample, sequenced in a study of cytomegalovirus exposure and HLA in healthy donors. This table comes from immunoSEQ multiplex PCR, and its TCRdb copy is limited to in-frame clones, with some not included. Of some 120,000 clones in the sample, about nine tenths are singletons; the top ten hold about 1.4%. The sample was PBMCs. The receptors here all came from a man younger than 45 in good health and CMV-seronegative. CDR3s include the opening cysteine and the closing phenylalanine or tryptophan. Each record gives: V gene, CDR3 length, J gene, D gene, clone size, CDR3 protein, CDR3 DNA. The D gene is left open where the match is weak. The size entry is marked missing in some rows and otherwise reads once, few, many or a size class.

TRBV5-4	14	TRBJ1-4	TRBD1	NA	CASSLRGGGEKLFF	TGTGCCAGCAGCTTGAGAGGGGGCGGTGAAAAACTGTTTTTT
TRBV6-1	15	TRBJ2-3	TRBD2	NA	CASRESGGRVDTQYF	TGTGCCAGCAGGGAAAGCGGCGGGAGGGTAGATACGCAGTATTTT
TRBV6-1	14	TRBJ2-1	NA	NA	CASSDSGGYNEQFF	TGTGCCAGCAGTGACAGCGGCGGATACAATGAGCAGTTCTTC
TRBV27	17	TRBJ2-7	NA	NA	CASSLSGSRTRSYEQYF	TGTGCCAGCAGTTTATCCGGCTCCAGAACGAGGTCCTACGAGCAGTACTTC
TRBV9	13	TRBJ2-1	TRBD1	once	CASSGTGGYEQFF	TGTGCCAGCAGCGGAACAGGGGGCTATGAGCAGTTCTTC
TRBV11-3	14	TRBJ2-2	TRBD1	NA	CASSFGTDTGELFF	TGTGCCAGCAGCTTCGGGACAGACACCGGGGAGCTGTTTTTT
TRBV5-1	15	TRBJ2-2	NA	few	CASSTLLANTGELFF	TGCGCCAGCTCCACGCTACTAGCGAACACCGGGGAGCTGTTTTTT
TRBV11-2	17	TRBJ2-7	NA	NA	CASSLPRTRGNNYEQYF	TGTGCCAGCAGCTTACCTAGGACTAGGGGGAATAACTACGAGCAGTACTTC
TRBV6-5	13	TRBJ1-5	NA	NA	CASSYRWTHPQHF	TGTGCCAGCAGTTACCGGTGGACTCACCCCCAGCATTTT
TRBV18	13	TRBJ2-1	NA	NA	CASSPEILNEQFF	TGTGCCAGCTCACCAGAGATCCTCAATGAGCAGTTCTTC
TRBV7-2	15	TRBJ2-7	TRBD2	NA	CASSSLAGGFVEQYF	TGTGCCAGCAGCTCATTAGCGGGAGGGTTTGTCGAGCAGTACTTC
TRBV6-5	14	TRBJ1-4	NA	NA	CASRGPGEGEKLFF	TGTGCCAGCAGGGGCCCGGGGGAGGGTGAAAAACTGTTTTTT
TRBV7-9	17	TRBJ2-2	NA	NA	CASSLALVYSNTGELFF	TGTGCCAGCAGCTTAGCGCTAGTCTACTCGAACACCGGGGAGCTGTTTTTT
TRBV27	12	TRBJ1-1	TRBD1	NA	CASRDRGPEAFF	TGTGCCAGCAGGGACAGGGGGCCTGAAGCTTTCTTT
TRBV9	16	TRBJ2-1	TRBD2	NA	CASSVGAGGYYNEQFF	TGTGCCAGCAGCGTAGGTGCGGGAGGGTATTACAATGAGCAGTTCTTC
TRBV11-2	14	TRBJ2-1	TRBD2	NA	CASSSLAGDREQFF	TGTGCCAGCAGCTCTCTAGCGGGAGATCGGGAGCAGTTCTTC